One sample yielded the 32 T cell receptor beta chains listed below, sequenced in a study of blood T cell repertoires in COVID-19. The table came from immunoSEQ multiplex PCR; TCRdb's copy has only in-frame clones and leaves some out. Here the sample spans about 120,000 clones, 86% being singletons. The sample was peripheral blood. These receptor sequences come from a man in his forties with acute or convalescent COVID-19.

V usage is TRBV7-2 and J usage is TRBJ2-7, with 13 bases that match TRBD2. The trim removed 5 bases at V and 6 bases at J, leaving 13 bases unmatched. The CDR3 runs to 17 residues. Germline assignment: CDR1 SGHTA and CDR2 FQGNSA. CDR3 loop: CASSPDWTSGSVGEQYF. The CDR3 DNA sequence: TGTGCCAGCAGCCCTGACTGGACTAGCGGGAGTGTCGGCGAGCAGTACTTC.

This chain uses TRBV6-2 or TRBV6-3 with TRBJ1-1; possible D gene TRBD1, 5 bases. Per the germline V gene, CDR1 is MNHEY and CDR2 is SVGEGT. The CDR3 loop spans 14 amino acids. Trimming removed 4 bases from V and 6 bases from J, with 15 bases in between. CDR3 bases: TGTGCCAGCAGTTCTTCAGAGACAGACCCTGAAGCTTTCTTT. This encodes CASSSSETDPEAFF.

J is TRBJ1-5 and V is TRBV24-1; D is possibly TRBD1 (5 bases). The germline V gene has CDR1 KGHDR and CDR2 SFDVKD. This CDR3 comprises 15 residues. V was cut by 2 bases and J by 6 bases, with 13 bases left in between. The CDR3 sequence is CATSDSDSGRQPQHF. The CDR3 nucleotides read TGTGCCACCAGTGATTCAGACAGTGGACGTCAGCCCCAGCATTTT.

The chain links TRBV30 to TRBJ1-5; D uncertain. V dropped 1 base and J dropped 4 bases, with 5 bases sitting between them. The CDR3 extends over 12 amino acids. Germline V CDR1 and CDR2: GTSNPN, SVGIG (reference sequence). In DNA, the CDR3 is TGTGCCTGGAGTGGCGGGAATCAGCCCCAGCATTTT. The encoded protein is CAWSGGNQPQHF.

The chain joins TRBV12-3 or TRBV12-4 to TRBJ1-2; D might be TRBD1 (5 bases). The CDR3 is made up of 13 amino acids. Between the trimmed V and J ends, which lost 7 bases and 8 bases, there was a span of 17 bases. DNA of the CDR3: TGTGCCAGCAAATTTGGGCAGGGCTACGGCTACACCTTC. It encodes CASKFGQGYGYTF.

The V and J genes are TRBV9 and TRBJ1-1; no definite D call. Trimming removed 0 bases at V and 4 bases at J, with 10 bases between. The CDR3 length is 14 residues. The V gene's germline CDR1 is SGDLS and CDR2 YYNGEE. The CDR3 DNA sequence: TGTGCCAGCAGCGTAGCGGTCCAGGCCACTGAAGCTTTCTTT. It is translated as CASSVAVQATEAFF. Complete variable domain (other parts from reference TRBV9 and TRBJ1-1): DSGVTQTPKHLITATGQRVTLRCSPRSGDLSVYWYQQSLDQGLQFLIQYYNGEERAKGNILERFSAQQFPDLHSELNLSSLELGDSALYFCASSVAVQATEAFFGQGTRLTVV.

This clone appeared once. The chain has TRBV11-3 and TRBJ2-5, with a tentative D call TRBD1 (6 bases). V was shortened by 2 bases and J by 2 bases, with 18 bases between the two germline ends. The V gene's germline CDR1 is SGHNT and CDR2 YENEEA. This CDR3 has 17 residues. In DNA form, the CDR3 reads TGTGCCAGCAGCTTAAGCCTAACTGGGGGCCGACAAGAGACCCAGTACTTC. Translating gives CASSLSLTGGRQETQYF.

The V and J genes are TRBV7-9 and TRBJ2-1; no definite D call. The V end was cut by 0 bases, the J end by 0 bases, with 18 bases between. CDR1 and CDR2 (germline): SEHNR, FQNEAQ (reference sequence). The CDR3 contains 19 residues. CDR3 sequence (DNA): TGTGCCAGCAGCTTAGCAACGGTTGAAGCATCCCCCTCCTACAATGAGCAGTTCTTC. Amino acids: CASSLATVEASPSYNEQFF.

V is TRBV9 and J is TRBJ2-2, with 7 bases aligning to TRBD1. CDR3 length: 15 amino acids. The V gene end was trimmed by 4 bases and the J gene end by 4 bases; junction bases not matched to a gene: 7. The V gene's germline CDR1 is SGDLS and CDR2 YYNGEE. CDR3 sequence reads: CASSTWGQSTGELFF. The CDR3, as DNA: TGTGCCAGCAGCACGTGGGGACAGAGCACCGGGGAGCTGTTTTTT. The whole variable domain, remainder taken from reference TRBV9 and TRBJ2-2, is DSGVTQTPKHLITATGQRVTLRCSPRSGDLSVYWYQQSLDQGLQFLIQYYNGEERAKGNILERFSAQQFPDLHSELNLSSLELGDSALYFCASSTWGQSTGELFFGEGSRLTVL.

This clone was picked up many times. This chain links TRBV10-1 with TRBJ2-2; the D is unclear. Germline CDR1 reads WNHNN; CDR2 reads SYGVQD (reference sequence). V was pared by 2 bases and J by 6 bases, with 4 bases between. This CDR3 is 12 amino acids long. CDR3 nucleotide sequence: TGCGCCAGCAGTGAGGGGCCCGGGGAGCTGTTTTTT. This sequence encodes CASSEGPGELFF.

CDR3 nucleotides: TGTGCCAGCAGCCCTGACAGGAGCCAGCATAATGAGCAGTTCTTC. It specifies CASSPDRSQHNEQFF. The V gene is TRBV3-1 (or the pseudogene TRBV3-2), the J gene TRBJ2-1; weak D call: TRBD1 (6 bases). The CDR3 contains 15 residues. V lost 4 bases to trimming and J lost 7 bases, with 17 bases between them. Germline CDR1 and CDR2: LGHDT and YNNKEL (reference sequence).

Written as DNA, the CDR3 is TGTGCCAGCAGCTTAGCGGTGGGGCACGATGAGCAGTTCTTC. Its protein product is CASSLAVGHDEQFF. V and J are TRBV7-2 and TRBJ2-1, with D possibly TRBD1 on 5 matching bases. The ends were cut back, 0 bases at V and 8 bases at J, with 11 bases in the middle. Per the germline V gene, CDR1 is SGHTA and CDR2 is FQGNSA. This CDR3 is 14 amino acids long. Variable domain in full (rest from reference TRBV7-2 and TRBJ2-1): GAGVSQSPSNKVTEKGKDVELRCDPISGHTALYWYRQSLGQGLEFLIYFQGNSAPDKSGLPSDRFSAERTGGSVSTLTIQRTQQEDSAVYLCASSLAVGHDEQFFGPGTRLTVL.

This clone was picked up one time. The J gene is TRBJ1-3, the V gene TRBV7-6; D ambiguous. The CDR3 spans 14 residues. V was clipped by 4 bases and J by 0 bases, with 7 bases between them. The germline CDR1 and CDR2 sequences are SGHVS and FNYEAQ. The CDR3: CASSSLPSGNTIYF. Written as DNA, the CDR3 is TGTGCCAGCAGCTCTCTACCCTCTGGAAACACCATATATTTT.

The chain couples TRBV6-1 to TRBJ2-7; D may be TRBD2 (5 bases). Trimming removed 2 bases at V and 2 bases at J, with 13 bases between. This CDR3 is 15 amino acids long. CDR1 MNHNS and CDR2 SASEGT come from the germline V gene. CDR3 protein: CASSERRQATYEQYF. The CDR3 DNA reads TGTGCCAGCAGTGAAAGGAGGCAGGCGACCTACGAGCAGTACTTC.

The chain recombines TRBV19 with TRBJ1-1, with 7 positions matching TRBD1. Germline lookup yields CDR1 LNHDA and CDR2 SQIVND (reference sequence). The V segment lost 6 bases and the J segment 5 bases; nucleotides outside the gene matches: 15. The CDR3 loop spans 16 amino acids. CDR3 coding DNA: TGTGCCAGTAGCCCCCCACGGACAGGATGGGGTACTGAAGCTTTCTTT. It is translated as CASSPPRTGWGTEAFF.

The genes are TRBV5-5 and TRBJ1-5, with D unresolved. Germline V gene lookup returns CDR1 SGHKS and CDR2 YYEKEE (reference sequence). CDR3 length: 13 amino acids. V was clipped by 0 bases and J by 2 bases, with 3 bases between them. The CDR3 bases are TGTGCCAGCAGCTTGGTAGGCAATCAGCCCCAGCATTTT. It codes for CASSLVGNQPQHF.

CDR3 sequence reads: CASSPTDSGRGEQFF. The CDR3, as DNA: TGTGCCAGCAGCCCCACGGATAGCGGGAGGGGAGAGCAGTTCTTC. The genes are TRBV9 and TRBJ2-1; 11 bases map to TRBD2. CDR1 SGDLS and CDR2 YYNGEE come from the germline V gene. This CDR3 is 15 amino acids long. The V segment lost 4 bases and the J segment 10 bases; nucleotides outside the gene matches: 10.

J is TRBJ1-1 and V is TRBV20-1; D not certain. The CDR3 runs to 14 residues. The V gene lost 3 bases and the J gene lost 2 bases, with 13 bases spanning the gap. Germline values: CDR1 DFQATT, CDR2 SNEGSKA (reference sequence). The CDR3 bases are TGCAGTGCTAGTCGGCGACTCCCAAACACTGAAGCTTTCTTT. Translation: CSASRRLPNTEAFF.

This clone came up a few times. The V call is TRBV2, the J call TRBJ1-1, with D uncertain. Looked up from germline, CDR1 is SNHLY and CDR2 is FYNNEI. V was shortened by 5 bases and J by 1 base, with 14 bases between the two germline ends. This CDR3 has 15 residues. As DNA, the CDR3 is TGTGCCAGCAGTCCCCGTGAGGTAACGAACACTGAAGCTTTCTTT. Its protein is CASSPREVTNTEAFF.

The V call is TRBV7-6, the J call TRBJ2-3, with TRBD2 matching 11 bases. The V and J ends lost 4 bases and 2 bases, in that order; junction bases with no gene match: 8. Germline CDR1 is SGHVS and CDR2 is FNYEAQ. This CDR3 has 17 residues. The CDR3 DNA sequence: TGTGCCAGCAGCTCCTTAGGGACTAGCGGATCCACAGATACGCAGTATTTT. Translation: CASSSLGTSGSTDTQYF.

The J gene is TRBJ1-5, the V gene TRBV9; D remains ambiguous. Trimming left V 0 bases short and J 3 bases short, with 7 bases between. The germline gives CDR1 SGDLS, CDR2 YYNGEE. This CDR3 spans 14 amino acids. The CDR3 bases are TGTGCCAGCAGCGTAGGTACTTCCAATCAGCCCCAGCATTTT. Translating gives CASSVGTSNQPQHF.

This chain connects TRBV7-2 to TRBJ2-3; 7 nucleotides match TRBD2. V dropped 3 bases and J dropped 4; count of bases not matched to a gene: 13. CDR3 length equals 17 residues. The V gene's germline CDR1 is SGHTA and CDR2 FQGNSA. CDR3 region: CASSFMASGHLPDTQYF. The CDR3 DNA follows: TGTGCCAGCAGCTTTATGGCTAGCGGCCACCTCCCAGATACGCAGTATTTT. Using reference TRBV7-2 and TRBJ2-3 for the parts outside the CDR3, the full variable domain is GAGVSQSPSNKVTEKGKDVELRCDPISGHTALYWYRQSLGQGLEFLIYFQGNSAPDKSGLPSDRFSAERTGGSVSTLTIQRTQQEDSAVYLCASSFMASGHLPDTQYFGPGTRLTVL.

This clone was seen just once. The rearrangement joins TRBV18 to TRBJ1-2; 7 nucleotides align to TRBD1. The CDR3 consists of 15 residues. From germline, CDR1 is KGHSH and CDR2 LQKENI. Losses at the gene ends were 2 bases for V and 4 bases for J; bases not matched to a gene: 7. The CDR3 loop is CASSPTGQTVYGYTF. CDR3 bases: TGTGCCAGCTCACCAACGGGACAGACAGTCTATGGCTACACCTTC.

About this clone itself: The same CDR3 can be traced to other DNA sequences in this sample. For the CDR3, the DNA is TGTGCCAGCAGCGTAGCTAGTTCCTACGAGCAGTACTTC. Residues: CASSVASSYEQYF. The chain is built from TRBV9 and TRBJ2-7; D is unresolved. The CDR3 covers 13 residues. Per germline, CDR1 SGDLS and CDR2 YYNGEE. Trimming took off 0 bases at V and 1 base at J, with 5 bases between the two ends.

This clone was seen only once. V usage is TRBV14 and J usage is TRBJ1-2; maybe TRBD1 (5 bases). In germline, CDR1 is SGHDN, CDR2 FVKESK. V was clipped by 6 bases and J by 8 bases, with 16 bases between them. The CDR3 totals 13 residues. This CDR3 is CASSPFGGEGYTF. CDR3 in DNA: TGTGCCAGCAGTCCCTTTGGGGGGGAAGGCTACACCTTC.

The chain joins TRBV6-5 to TRBJ1-2; 7 positions agree with TRBD1. V was pared by 2 bases and J by 8 bases, with 8 bases of the junction left unmatched. The CDR3 is 14 residues long. Germline CDR1 and CDR2: MNHEY and SVGAGI. The CDR3, as DNA: TGTGCCAGCAGTTACACCACAGGGGTCGGCGGCTACACCTTC. Its translation: CASSYTTGVGGYTF.

The CDR3 sequence is CASSRGLSLLNEQFF. The DNA of the CDR3 is TGTGCCAGCAGTCGAGGACTATCTCTCTTGAATGAGCAGTTCTTC. The rearrangement joins TRBV6-5 to TRBJ2-1, with D possibly matching TRBD2 (6 bases). The CDR3 runs 15 residues. V dropped 5 bases and J dropped 7 bases, with 18 bases sitting between them. From germline, CDR1 is MNHEY and CDR2 SVGAGI.

This clone occurred once. The gene calls are TRBV21-1 and TRBJ1-4. TRBV21-1 is a pseudogene locus. The CDR3 runs to 18 residues. CDR3 DNA sequence: TGTGCCAGCAGCAACTATAGGGGGGGTTTAGGATTTAATGAAAAACTGTTTTTT. Encoded protein: CASSNYRGGLGFNEKLFF.

CDR3 loop: CASSLEPHQPQHF. DNA of the CDR3: TGTGCCAGCAGCTTGGAGCCACATCAGCCCCAGCATTTT. This chain joins TRBV5-4 and TRBJ1-5; D remains ambiguous. In germline, CDR1 is SGHNT, CDR2 YYREEE (reference sequence). Trimming took off 0 bases at V and 5 bases at J, with 6 bases between the two ends. The CDR3 consists of 13 residues.

This sequence joins TRBV11-1 and TRBJ2-3, with D unresolved. V lost 5 bases and J lost 1, with 10 bases in between. CDR1 and CDR2 from the germline V gene are SGHAT and FQDESV (reference sequence). This CDR3 has 14 amino acids. The CDR3 nucleotides are TGTGCCAGCAGCCTACTGCAGGGCACAGATACGCAGTATTTT. It encodes CASSLLQGTDTQYF.

This clone has only a few counts. At the DNA level, this CDR3 is encoded by other sequences in the same sample as well. The chain couples TRBV12-3 or TRBV12-4 to TRBJ1-3, with unresolved D. Trimming took 3 bases from V and 3 from J, leaving 3 bases between them. This CDR3 region has 12 residues. The CDR3 coding sequence is TGTGCCAGCAGTTTCGTTGGAAACACCATATATTTT. This sequence encodes CASSFVGNTIYF.

As DNA, the CDR3 is TGTGCCACCAGCAGAGGAGCGGCACCCCTCCACTTT. Translated: CATSRGAAPLHF. J is TRBJ1-6 and V is TRBV15; no clear D. V shed 1 base and J shed 11 bases, with 6 bases lying between them. The CDR3 sequence is 12 residues long. Germline loops: CDR1 LNHNV, CDR2 YYDKDF (reference sequence).